This TCR beta chain originates from a study of T cells after yellow fever vaccination. Many counts were recorded for this clonotype. TCRdb re-called the 5' RACE reads with MiXCR, one entry per CDR3 protein. The sample holds about 400,000 distinct CDR3 sequences, approximately 6% seen once. The input for sequencing was PBMCs, taken 5 days after the yellow fever booster vaccination. The receptor was isolated from a man aged 25 to 40 who received the YFV17D yellow fever vaccine.

The CDR3 DNA follows: TGTGCCACCAGTAGCCGAGTAGGGACAGGGAACACCGGGGAGCTGTTTTTT. This codes for CATSSRVGTGNTGELFF. V and J are TRBV15 and TRBJ2-2; 8 bases are shared with TRBD1. Germline V CDR1 and CDR2: LNHNV, YYDKDF (reference sequence). V lost 6 bases, J lost 1 base, and 10 bases stayed unmatched. CDR3 length: 17 residues.